Each of the 6 T cell receptor beta chains below was sequenced from the same sample in a study of cytomegalovirus exposure and HLA in healthy donors. Clones were sequenced by immunoSEQ multiplex PCR, and TCRdb holds only the in-frame ones, with some missing. The sample shows about 260,000 clones, 90% of them seen only once. The sequencing sample was made of PBMCs. The receptors stem from a woman aged 25 to 39 in good health and CMV-seronegative.

On this clone: Other DNA sequences within the sample encode an identical CDR3. The V and J genes are TRBV6-1 and TRBJ2-7, with a weak D call TRBD2 (5 bases). The CDR3 contains 13 residues. V was trimmed by 6 bases and J by 0 bases, leaving 9 bases between them. The germline gives CDR1 MNHNS, CDR2 SASEGT. The DNA of the CDR3 is TGTGCCAGCAGGGCGGGCAGCTCCTACGAGCAGTACTTC. Its protein is CASRAGSSYEQYF.

V gene TRBV6-1 combines with J gene TRBJ2-1; 10 nucleotides line up with TRBD2. From germline, CDR1 is MNHNS and CDR2 SASEGT. The V and J ends lost 4 bases and 2 bases, in that order; junction bases with no gene match: 2. CDR3 length: 15 amino acids. CDR3 sequence reads: CASSVLAGAYNEQFF. CDR3 in DNA: TGTGCCAGCAGTGTGCTAGCGGGAGCCTACAATGAGCAGTTCTTC.

This chain links TRBV29-1 with TRBJ1-2, with D uncertain. Trimming removed 1 base at V and 4 bases at J, with 7 bases between. The germline V gene encodes CDR1 SQVTM and CDR2 ANQGSEA. The CDR3 is 12 amino acids. CDR3 DNA sequence: TGCAGCGTTGAAGTACAGTTCTATGGCTACACCTTC. Its translation is CSVEVQFYGYTF.

The chain links TRBV27 to TRBJ1-1; D is undetermined. CDR1 and CDR2 (germline): MNHEY, SMNVEV (reference sequence). With 1 base removed from V and 1 base from J, the gap between germline ends came to 4 bases. The CDR3 runs 13 residues. The CDR3 loop is CASSLYTNTEAFF. CDR3 bases: TGTGCCAGCAGTTTATATACGAACACTGAAGCTTTCTTT.

V usage is TRBV5-1 and J usage is TRBJ2-4; D might be TRBD1 (5 bases). Germline values: CDR1 SGHRS, CDR2 YFSETQ. The CDR3 is made up of 13 amino acids. The V gene lost 4 bases and the J gene lost 12 bases, with 17 bases spanning the gap. The CDR3 is CASSLDIERPQYF. CDR3 bases: TGCGCCAGCAGCCTGGACATTGAACGGCCTCAGTACTTC.

This chain connects TRBV7-2 to TRBJ1-1; D not certain. Germline CDR1 is SGHTA and CDR2 is FQGNSA. The V end lost 5 bases, the J end lost 2 bases, and 12 bases lay between the germline ends. The CDR3 covers 14 residues. The DNA of the CDR3 is TGTGCCAGCAGCCCCACGCTCCCTAACACTGAAGCTTTCTTT. Encoded protein: CASSPTLPNTEAFF. Full variable domain (rest looked up from reference TRBV7-2 and TRBJ1-1): GAGVSQSPSNKVTEKGKDVELRCDPISGHTALYWYRQSLGQGLEFLIYFQGNSAPDKSGLPSDRFSAERTGGSVSTLTIQRTQQEDSAVYLCASSPTLPNTEAFFGQGTRLTVV.